One and the same sample provided the 18 T cell receptor beta chains below, sequenced in a study of T cell clonality in common variable immunodeficiency. The method was immunoSEQ multiplex PCR; TCRdb's version includes in-frame clones alone and lacks a portion of them. This sample comprises 35,000 to 55,000 clones, none seen once only. What was sequenced was peripheral blood mononuclear cells. The receptor source for this set is a person aged 18 to 75 in good health.

This clone has a count of ten or more. The read gets to within 3 residues of the CDR3 end, and the germline J gene fills in the rest. The J gene is TRBJ1-1, the V gene TRBV7-9, with 9 bases fitting TRBD1. The J segment lost 7 bases and the V segment lost 5 bases, leaving 8 bases of the junction unmatched. Germline V gene data show CDR1 as SEHNR and CDR2 as FQNEAQ (reference sequence). CDR3 size: 14 residues. The sequenced CDR3 bases are TGTGCCAGCAGCGCCGGGACAGGGACGAATGAA. This gives the protein CASSAGTGTNE. The whole CDR3 is CASSAGTGTNEAFF.

This clone was detected many times. The CDR3 extends 3 residues past the end of the read, so its final part is completed from the germline J gene. The V call is TRBV10-3, the J call TRBJ1-5; a weak D match, TRBD1 (5 bases). The V and J ends lost 3 bases and 3 bases respectively, with 6 bases between them. Germline values: CDR1 ENHRY, CDR2 SYGVKD. The length of the CDR3 is 13 residues. Here the CDR3 reads CAISDRANQPQHF. The CDR3 bases that were read are TGTGCCATCAGTGACAGGGCCAATCAGCCC.

This clone was seen repeatedly, ten times or more. The read terminates 3 residues before the CDR3 end, so the remaining end is supplied by the germline J gene. The rearrangement links TRBV11-2 to TRBJ2-3; D is possibly TRBD2 (5 bases). The V end was cut by 7 bases, the J end by 6 bases, with 14 bases between. Germline V gene data show CDR1 as SGHAT and CDR2 as FQNNGV. This CDR3 has 13 amino acids. CDR3 bases read: TGTGCCAGCACCCAACCCCTAGCCGATACG. Translated, it gives CASTQPLADT. The whole CDR3 region reads CASTQPLADTQYF.

This clone occurred many times. The read comes to an end 3 residues before the CDR3 does, leaving the germline J gene to fill in the end. The chain carries TRBV6-4 and TRBJ2-1; tentatively, D is TRBD2 (6 bases). CDR1 MRHNA and CDR2 SNTAGT come from the germline V gene. V lost 3 bases and J lost 4, with 13 bases in between. This CDR3 is built from 15 residues. The CDR3 loop reads CASSEGVAEYNEQFF. The DNA read from the CDR3 is TGTGCCAGCAGTGAAGGAGTAGCGGAATACAATGAG.

There are many counts of this clone. The CDR3 goes on 3 residues after the read ends, and that part is filled in from the germline J gene. The genes are TRBV10-1 and TRBJ1-1, with 7 bases matching TRBD1. V shed 0 bases and J 6 bases; nucleotides not matched to a gene: 1. The germline V gene encodes CDR1 WNHNN and CDR2 SYGVQD (reference sequence). The CDR3 spans 13 residues. Partial CDR3 DNA: TGCGCCAGCAGTGAGTCTCAGGGGGCTGAA. Amino acid sequence: CASSESQGAE. The full CDR3 protein is CASSESQGAEAFF.

This clone was seen repeatedly, ten times or more. The CDR3 loop is CASSADDQGAIQGAFF. The CDR3 DNA, read in part, is TGTGCCAGCAGCGCCGACGACCAGGGGGCTATACAGGGA. The chain is built from TRBV13 and TRBJ1-1; 8 bases line up with TRBD1. The CDR3 end falls 3 residues outside the read, so it is completed with the germline J gene. The CDR3 contains 16 residues. Germline V CDR1 and CDR2: PRHDT, FYEKMQ (reference sequence).

At least ten counts were recorded for this clone. The read falls 3 residues short of the CDR3 end, and the missing part is taken from the germline J gene. The V and J genes are TRBV10-3 and TRBJ2-3; D is possibly TRBD2 (5 bases). Germline V gives CDR1 ENHRY, CDR2 SYGVKD. There are 13 residues in the CDR3. The V and J ends lost 5 bases and 6 bases respectively, with 12 bases between them. CDR3 DNA (partial): TGTGCCATCAGTCTGACTATCGGGGATACG. It encodes CAISLTIGDT. The complete CDR3 protein is CAISLTIGDTQYF.

There are many counts of this clone. The DNA ends 3 residues before the CDR3 does, and the rest of the CDR3 is filled in from the germline J gene. This sequence joins TRBV20-1 and TRBJ1-1; D is ambiguous. This CDR3 has 13 residues. Per germline, CDR1 DFQATT and CDR2 SNEGSKA (reference sequence). Between the trimmed V and J ends, which lost 0 bases and 4 bases, there was a span of 9 bases. CDR3 bases read: TGCAGTGCTAGAGATCGTGGCTTCACTGAA. Translation: CSARDRGFTE. The whole CDR3 sequence reads CSARDRGFTEAFF.

This clone was counted many times. The read ends 3 residues early relative to the CDR3; the germline J gene fills the gap. V and J are TRBV7-9 and TRBJ2-4; D is possibly TRBD1 (5 bases). Germline V CDR1 and CDR2: SEHNR, FQNEAQ (reference sequence). The CDR3 length is 12 residues. The covered CDR3 bases are TGTGCCAGCAGCTCCAGACAGAGCAGT. Protein sequence: CASSSRQSS. The full CDR3 is CASSSRQSSQYF. Variable domain in full (rest from reference TRBV7-9 and TRBJ2-4): DTGVSQNPRHKITKRGQNVTFRCDPISEHNRLYWYRQTLGQGPEFLTYFQNEAQLEKSRLLSDRFSAERPKGSFSTLEIQRTEQGDSAMYLCASSSRQSSQYFGAGTRLSVL.

There are many counts of this clone. The read terminates 3 residues ahead of where the CDR3 ends, so the germline J gene completes it. The chain links TRBV20-1 to TRBJ2-5; 11 bases agree with TRBD2. Germline V gives CDR1 DFQATT, CDR2 SNEGSKA (reference sequence). The CDR3 runs to 18 residues. Trimming cost V 2 bases and J 1 base; bases outside gene matches: 12. CDR3 sequence reads: CSARNLGLAGGPQETQYF. Partial CDR3 DNA: TGCAGTGCTAGAAATTTAGGGCTAGCGGGGGGTCCCCAAGAGACC.

In this sample, this clone turned up many times. The read is 3 residues too short to cover the CDR3 end, so that end is filled in from the germline J gene. The chain is built from TRBV4-2 and TRBJ1-1, with D hard to call. V lost 0 bases, J lost 3 bases, and 8 bases lay in between. Germline CDR1 reads LGHNA; CDR2 reads YNFKEQ. This CDR3 contains 14 residues. CDR3 bases read: TGTGCCAGCAGCCAAGATAGGCAGGACACTGAA. This translates into CASSQDRQDTE. The complete CDR3 protein is CASSQDRQDTEAFF.

This clone is termed medium-sized (0.01 to 0.1%). The DNA ends 3 residues before the CDR3 does, and the rest of the CDR3 is filled in from the germline J gene. The chain couples TRBV20-1 to TRBJ1-2, with D uncertain. Trimming took off 3 bases at V and 2 bases at J, with 28 bases between the two ends. The CDR3 runs to 19 residues. Germline-derived CDR1 and CDR2 are DFQATT and SNEGSKA (reference sequence). CDR3 DNA, as far as it was read: TGCAGTGCTAGTCCCCCGGCGGCACCCACTAACGTCCAGAACTATGGC. Protein sequence: CSASPPAAPTNVQNYG. The full CDR3 protein is CSASPPAAPTNVQNYGYTF.

This clone has a count of ten or more. From the germline J gene comes the end of the CDR3, since the read stops 3 residues before it. The chain employs TRBV28 and TRBJ1-1; a possible D gene is TRBD1 (6 bases). CDR3 length: 15 residues. Germline CDR1 reads MDHEN; CDR2 reads SYDVKM. V gave up 4 bases and J gave up 5 bases, with 17 bases separating them. Partial CDR3 DNA: TGTGCCAGCAGTTCCATGGGACACTTAGGAACTGAA. This translates into CASSSMGHLGTE. The whole CDR3 protein reads CASSSMGHLGTEAFF.

This clone occurred many times. The CDR3 end is not reached by the read, which stops 3 residues before it; the germline J gene fills it in. The V call is TRBV5-1, the J call TRBJ2-7; 7 bases are shared with TRBD1. CDR3 length: 15 amino acids. Losses at the gene ends were 4 bases for V and 3 bases for J; bases not matched to a gene: 10. Germline CDR1 and CDR2: SGHRS and YFSETQ. CDR3 bases read: TGCGCCAGCAGCCCTATCAGGACAGGAGACTACGAG. It translates to CASSPIRTGDYE. Given in full, the CDR3 is CASSPIRTGDYEQYF.

This clone was counted ten times or more. The CDR3 loop reads CSARDNGGRTEAFF. The part of the CDR3 DNA that was read is TGCAGTGCTAGAGATAATGGGGGGAGGACTGAA. The rearrangement joins TRBV20-1 to TRBJ1-1; tentatively, D is TRBD1 (5 bases). The read terminates 3 residues ahead of where the CDR3 ends, so the germline J gene completes it. This CDR3 has 14 amino acids. Germline V gene sequence: CDR1 DFQATT, CDR2 SNEGSKA (reference sequence). With 0 bases removed from V and 5 bases from J, the gap between germline ends came to 13 bases.

Comments on this clone: The CDR3 extends 3 residues past the end of the read, so its final part is completed from the germline J gene. The chain links TRBV25-1 to TRBJ1-4; D perhaps matches TRBD1 (5 bases). The CDR3 contains 17 residues. The germline gives CDR1 MGHDK, CDR2 SYGVNS. V gave up 3 bases and J gave up 8 bases, with 22 bases separating them. The CDR3 DNA, read in part, is TGTGCCAGCAGTGATCGATGGGGGAGGACGGGGGACGAAAAA. It yields the protein CASSDRWGRTGDEK. From start to end, the CDR3 is CASSDRWGRTGDEKLFF.

This clone was detected many times. With the read ending 3 residues before the CDR3 end, the germline J gene is used to fill in that end. The V gene is TRBV11-2, the J gene TRBJ2-7; a weak D match, TRBD2 (6 bases). In germline, CDR1 is SGHAT, CDR2 FQNNGV. V was shortened by 2 bases and J by 0 bases, with 11 bases between the two germline ends. The CDR3 consists of 15 residues. CDR3 DNA, as far as it was read: TGTGCCAGCAGCTTACAGGCGGGGCTCTCCTACGAG. It encodes CASSLQAGLSYE. The whole CDR3 sequence is CASSLQAGLSYEQYF.

This clone came up many times. The read ends 3 residues early relative to the CDR3; the germline J gene fills the gap. The gene calls are TRBV7-6 and TRBJ2-5; TRBD2 matches at 8 bases. Germline V gene data show CDR1 as SGHVS and CDR2 as FNYEAQ. J was trimmed by 5 bases and V by 2 bases; bases with no gene match: 7. The CDR3 length is 15 residues. The covered CDR3 bases are TGTGCCAGCAGCTTAACCGGGGGGGCCAGCGAGACC. Translation: CASSLTGGASET. The complete CDR3 sequence is CASSLTGGASETQYF. Supplemented by reference TRBV7-6 and TRBJ2-5, the full variable domain reads GAGVSQSPRYKVTKRGQDVALRCDPISGHVSLYWYRQALGQGPEFLTYFNYEAQQDKSGLPNDRFSAERPEGSISTLTIQRTEQRDSAMYRCASSLTGGASETQYFGPGTRLLVL.